The following is a T cell receptor beta chain sequence with its context. Its antigen is not identified. The data derive from a study of T cell responses to AZD1222 COVID-19 vaccine. Overall study findings and caveats: Reportedly, close to half of spike-specific TCRs are directed against unmutated variant regions.

The CDR3 is made up of 17 amino acids. The V gene end was trimmed by 0 bases and the J gene end by 7 bases; junction bases not matched to a gene: 8. Germline V lookup: CDR1 LGHNA, CDR2 YNFKEQ. Measured with immunoSEQ multiplex PCR; TCRdb has only the in-frame clones, and not every one. Of about 140,000 clones detected, about 90% appear once; the ten largest clones hold 5.5%. The sequence derives from an adult in good health. The material was peripheral blood, obtained on day 0 of AZD1222 vaccination. V usage is TRBV4-2 and J usage is TRBJ2-2; 10 bases match TRBD2. The CDR3 here is CASSQDSSGSVHGELFF. The CDR3 nucleotides are TGTGCCAGCAGCCAAGATTCTAGCGGGAGCGTTCACGGGGAGCTGTTTTTT.